This T cell receptor (beta chain) was documented in a study of Graves' ophthalmopathy and Graves' hyperthyroidism. RNA transcripts provided the template for amplifying TCR beta CDR3 regions. An initial RT-PCR round employing HTBI primers preceded a second-round multiplex PCR. TCRdb ran MiXCR on the multiplex PCR reads and lists one entry per CDR3 protein. In the table there are roughly 700,000 distinct CDR3 sequences, 40% of which are singletons. This clonotype was counted many times. This CDR3 has 12 residues. V gave up 7 bases and J gave up 4 bases, with 10 bases separating them. Germline-derived CDR1 and CDR2 are SQVTM and ANQGSEA.

The TCR comes from an adult man with Graves' ophthalmopathy. Sequencing was performed on peripheral blood. This chain links TRBV29-1 with TRBJ1-4, with D uncertain. CDR3 nucleotide sequence: TGCAGCGGCCTAAGGAGTAATGAAAAACTGTTTTTT. Amino acid sequence: CSGLRSNEKLFF.